The present entry profiles one TCR beta chain with its context. The table lists this clone with a count of one. This receptor's antigen is unknown. Per-base qualities were not stored, and no clone one base away is much larger. Genomic DNA was extracted from sorted cells for sequencing of the TCRbeta CDR3 region. TCRbeta CDR3 regions were sequenced using the immunoSEQ Assay. Sourced from immuneACCESS, this table was stored by TCRdb with only in-frame sequences that have V and J called. A share of the clones is absent; for the studies checked, an unresolved V gene accounts for under half, and the remainder has no known explanation. This sample holds 25,000 to 30,000 clones; around four fifths were observed only once. The ten largest make up roughly 29% of the sample. The data were obtained in a study of OX40 agonist ivuxolimab in advanced cancers. At the level of the whole study: The costimulatory receptor OX40 (CD134) was targeted by ivuxolimab, a fully human IgG2 agonistic monoclonal antibody. Three dose-escalation patients achieved partial responses, one with hepatocellular carcinoma and two with cutaneous melanoma. The paper describes the monotherapy dose-escalation part (N of about 50 patients) of the phase I trial of ivuxolimab. Intravenous ivuxolimab was administered to patients every 2 weeks at six dose levels: 0.01, 0.1, 0.3, 1.5, 3 and 10 mg/kg. Patients were allowed to have had prior anti-PD-1, anti-PD-L1 or anti-CTLA-4 therapy, and about 40% of the dose-escalation patients had been treated with checkpoint inhibitors. Among the roughly 52 dose-escalation patients, about 19 had hepatocellular carcinoma, approximately 15 melanoma, 9 renal cell carcinoma and 9 head and neck cancer. The purpose of peripheral TCRbeta sequencing was to test whether ivuxolimab changed TCR sequence diversity and led to clonal T-cell expansion. The dose-escalation cohort was roughly 87% male with a mean age of around 64 years, ranging from about 20 to 85. Paper-wide results and their limitations: At doses of 0.1 to 3.0 mg/kg, clonal expansion of both CD4+ and CD8+ blood T cells was observed from baseline to week 6. Low levels of normalized T-cell clonal expansion were also seen in some patients who did not respond. In the 0.1-3.0 mg/kg groups, partial responders were among the patients with the lowest normalized peripheral clonal expansion, particularly in CD8+ T cells. After ivuxolimab, more expanded clones were found on average in CD8+ T cells than in CD4+ T cells. Which antigens the clonally expanded peripheral T cells were specific for was not determined.

The junction carries 8 bases between V and J, which are trimmed by 6 bases and 0 bases respectively. Including cysteine and phenylalanine, the CDR3 has 13 amino acids. CDR3 DNA only is kept here, 39 bases in frame from base 1. The germline V gene provides CDR1 MDHEN and CDR2 SYDVKM. Patients with a history of autoimmune disease or receiving systemic immunosuppression were excluded from the trial. Peripheral blood for TCR sequencing was collected from all dose cohorts at baseline, on cycle 4 day 1, and on cycle 7 day 1. The samples were taken from a phase I, first-in-human, multicenter, open-label dose-escalation trial of ivuxolimab. Adults with locally advanced or metastatic head and neck squamous cell, hepatocellular, melanoma or renal cell carcinoma were enrolled in the trial. Before TCR sequencing, CD4+ T cells and CD8+ T cells from peripheral blood were sorted into separate populations.

This specimen consisted of CD4+ or CD8+ T cells sorted from blood, obtained in a trial of the OX40 agonist ivuxolimab. This TCR derives from an adult with an advanced solid tumor such as melanoma, head and neck, liver or kidney cancer. The rearranged chain carries TRBV28 and TRBJ1-2, with the D gene not confidently named. This receptor has the CDR3 CASRESSNYGYTF. DNA sequence: TGTGCCAGCAGGGAGAGCTCTAACTATGGCTACACCTTC.